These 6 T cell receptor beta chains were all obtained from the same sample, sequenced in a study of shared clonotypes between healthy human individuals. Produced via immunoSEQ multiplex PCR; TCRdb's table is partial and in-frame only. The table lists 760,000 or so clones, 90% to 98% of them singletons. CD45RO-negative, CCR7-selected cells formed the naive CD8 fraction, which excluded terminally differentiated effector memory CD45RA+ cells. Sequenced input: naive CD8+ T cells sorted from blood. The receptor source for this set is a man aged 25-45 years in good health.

CDR3 residues: CASSSYKAPGLAGYDSEQFF. Here the CDR3 DNA reads TGTGCCAGCAGCTCGTACAAAGCTCCGGGACTAGCGGGTTATGATTCTGAGCAGTTCTTC. V is TRBV7-6 and J is TRBJ2-1, with 12 bases that match TRBD2. The length of the CDR3 is 20 residues. V was pared by 4 bases and J by 9 bases, with 22 bases of the junction left unmatched. Germline lookup yields CDR1 SGHVS and CDR2 FNYEAQ.

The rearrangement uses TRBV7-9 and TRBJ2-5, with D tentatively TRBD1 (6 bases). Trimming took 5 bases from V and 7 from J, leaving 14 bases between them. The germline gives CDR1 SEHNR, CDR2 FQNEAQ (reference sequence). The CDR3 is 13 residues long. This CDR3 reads CASSPRDKATQYF. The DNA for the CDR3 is TGTGCCAGCAGCCCTAGGGACAAGGCGACCCAGTACTTC.

This chain's CDR3 is CAISESGTPYEQYF. The CDR3 region has the DNA TGTGCCATCAGTGAATCGGGAACCCCCTACGAGCAGTACTTC. This sequence joins TRBV10-3 and TRBJ2-7; D possibly corresponds to TRBD2 (5 bases). V lost 3 bases, J lost 2 bases, and 11 bases lay in between. This CDR3 is 14 amino acids long. CDR1 is ENHRY, CDR2 SYGVKD, per germline.

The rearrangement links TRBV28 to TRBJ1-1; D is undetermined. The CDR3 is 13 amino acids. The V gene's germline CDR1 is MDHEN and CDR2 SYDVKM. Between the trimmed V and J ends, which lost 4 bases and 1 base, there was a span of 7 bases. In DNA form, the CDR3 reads TGTGCCAGCAGTTGGGCCTCGAACACTGAAGCTTTCTTT. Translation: CASSWASNTEAFF.

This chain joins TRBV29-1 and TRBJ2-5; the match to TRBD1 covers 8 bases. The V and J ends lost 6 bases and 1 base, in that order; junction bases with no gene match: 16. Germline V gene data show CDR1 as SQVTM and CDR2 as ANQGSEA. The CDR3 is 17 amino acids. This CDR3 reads CSVENPWTGRSQETQYF. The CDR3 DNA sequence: TGCAGCGTGGAAAATCCCTGGACAGGGAGATCCCAAGAGACCCAGTACTTC.

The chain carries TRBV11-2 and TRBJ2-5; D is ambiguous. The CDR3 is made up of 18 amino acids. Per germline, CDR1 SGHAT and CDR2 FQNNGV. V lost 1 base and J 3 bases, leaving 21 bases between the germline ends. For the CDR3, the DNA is TGTGCCAGCAGCTTAGGGGTCTCCTTCCCTCCTCAAGAAGAGACCCAGTACTTC. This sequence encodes CASSLGVSFPPQEETQYF.